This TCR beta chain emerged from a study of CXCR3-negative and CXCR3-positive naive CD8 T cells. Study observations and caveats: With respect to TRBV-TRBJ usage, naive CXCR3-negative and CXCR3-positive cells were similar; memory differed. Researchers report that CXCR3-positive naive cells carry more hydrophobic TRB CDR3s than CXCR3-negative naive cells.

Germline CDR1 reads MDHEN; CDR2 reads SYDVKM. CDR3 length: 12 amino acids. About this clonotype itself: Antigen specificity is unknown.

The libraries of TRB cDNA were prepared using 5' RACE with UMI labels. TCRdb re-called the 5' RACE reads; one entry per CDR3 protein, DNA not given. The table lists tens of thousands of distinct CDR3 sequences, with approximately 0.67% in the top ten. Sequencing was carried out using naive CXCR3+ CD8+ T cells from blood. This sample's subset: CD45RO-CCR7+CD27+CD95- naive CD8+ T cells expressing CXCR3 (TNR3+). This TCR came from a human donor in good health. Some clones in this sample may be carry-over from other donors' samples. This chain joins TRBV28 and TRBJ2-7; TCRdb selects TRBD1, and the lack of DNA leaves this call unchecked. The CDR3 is CASSPVPYEQYF.